These T cell receptor beta chains were read from a single sample in a study of cytomegalovirus exposure and HLA in healthy donors. The method was immunoSEQ multiplex PCR; TCRdb's version includes in-frame clones alone and lacks a portion of them. The sample includes some 100,000 clones, roughly 82% of them seen just once. What was sequenced was PBMCs. The receptors shown here come from a man between 50 and 59 years old in good health and CMV-seronegative. Both conserved end residues are part of each CDR3. The D gene is left open where the match is weak. Not every row has a clone size; where given, it reads once, few, many or a size class.

TRBJ1-1 | TRBV29-1 | NA | NA | CSVEGGAKNTEAFF | TGCAGCGTTGAGGGTGGGGCGAAGAACACTGAAGCTTTCTTT
TRBJ1-1 | TRBV6-5 | NA | NA | CASGPTENTEAFF | TGTGCCAGCGGCCCCACAGAGAACACTGAAGCTTTCTTT
TRBJ1-5 | TRBV7-2 | NA | NA | CASSLEAGRYQPQHF | TGTGCCAGCAGCTTAGAGGCAGGGAGGTATCAGCCCCAGCATTTT
TRBJ2-2 | TRBV11-2 | TRBD2 | NA | CALGSGGTGELFF | TGTGCCCTGGGGAGCGGGGGCACCGGGGAGCTGTTTTTT
TRBJ2-4 | TRBV4-3 | TRBD2 | NA | CASSQDRTGLLGNIQYF | TGCGCCAGCAGCCAAGATCGAACGGGACTACTAGGAAACATTCAGTACTTC
TRBJ1-2 | TRBV6-5 | TRBD1 | NA | CASRKQGNRNGYTF | TGTGCCAGCAGGAAACAGGGGAATCGAAATGGCTACACCTTC
TRBJ1-5 | TRBV30 | NA | NA | CAWSVQDGQPQHF | TGTGCCTGGAGTGTACAAGATGGTCAGCCCCAGCATTTT
TRBJ2-1 | TRBV21-1 | NA | NA | CASSKDVGLPGNEQFF | TGTGCCAGCAGCAAAGATGTGGGGCTCCCAGGAAATGAGCAGTTCTTC
TRBJ1-1 | TRBV6-1 | NA | NA | CAVGSRQDTEAFF | TGTGCCGTGGGATCTAGACAGGACACTGAAGCTTTCTTT
TRBJ1-2 | TRBV2 | NA | NA | CASISSYGYTF | TGTGCCAGCATTTCTTCCTATGGCTACACCTTC
TRBJ2-3 | TRBV6-1 | NA | once | CASSLNIDTQYF | TGTGCCAGCTCGCTTAACATAGATACGCAGTATTTT
TRBJ1-2 | TRBV28 | NA | NA | CASSLDSYGYTF | TGTGCCAGCAGTTTAGACAGTTATGGCTACACCTTC
TRBJ1-6 | TRBV19 | TRBD1 | NA | CASSTGTGDASPLHF | TGTGCCAGTAGTACCGGGACAGGGGATGCTTCACCCCTCCACTTT
TRBJ2-3 | TRBV4-2 | TRBD2 | NA | CASSQDSGAGAYMNTQYF | TGTGCCAGCAGCCAAGATTCCGGAGCGGGGGCCTACATGAATACGCAGTATTTT
TRBJ2-7 | TRBV2 | TRBD1 | NA | CASRTGTGGNEQYF | TGTGCCAGCAGGACCGGGACAGGGGGTAACGAGCAGTACTTC